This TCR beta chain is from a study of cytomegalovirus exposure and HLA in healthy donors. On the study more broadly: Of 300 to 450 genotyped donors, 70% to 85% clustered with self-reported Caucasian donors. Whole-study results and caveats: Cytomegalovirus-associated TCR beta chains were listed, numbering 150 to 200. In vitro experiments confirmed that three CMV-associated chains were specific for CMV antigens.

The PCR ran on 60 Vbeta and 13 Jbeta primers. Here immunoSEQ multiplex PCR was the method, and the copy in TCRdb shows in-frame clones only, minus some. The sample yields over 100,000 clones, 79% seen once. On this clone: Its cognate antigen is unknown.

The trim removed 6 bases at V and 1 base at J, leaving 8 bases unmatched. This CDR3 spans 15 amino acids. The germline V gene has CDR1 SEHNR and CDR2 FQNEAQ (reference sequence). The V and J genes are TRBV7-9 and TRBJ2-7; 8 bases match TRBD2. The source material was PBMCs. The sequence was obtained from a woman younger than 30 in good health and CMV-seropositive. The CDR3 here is CASRQPSGPSYEQYF. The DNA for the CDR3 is TGTGCCAGCAGACAACCTAGCGGGCCGTCCTACGAGCAGTACTTC.